A selection of T cell receptor beta chains follows, all from one sample in a study of blood T cell repertoires in COVID-19. This table comes from immunoSEQ multiplex PCR, and its TCRdb copy is limited to in-frame clones, with some not included. The sample lists 35,000 to 40,000 clones, nearly 90% occurring once. Sequenced: peripheral blood. The receptors were gathered from a man in his sixties with active or convalescent COVID-19. Both conserved end residues are part of each CDR3. A D gene is named only where the DNA matches it firmly. Clone size is shown for a subset of rows, as once, few, many or a class of expanded clone.

V gene	D gene	J gene	clone size	CDR3 DNA	CDR3 protein
TRBV6-1	TRBD1	TRBJ1-2	.	TGTGCCAGCAGTGAAAGACAGGGATTACGTTATGGCTACACCTTC	CASSERQGLRYGYTF
TRBV28	.	TRBJ2-5	.	TGTGCCAGCTGGGGACTGGAGCAAAAAGAGACCCAGTACTTC	CASWGLEQKETQYF
TRBV5-6	TRBD2	TRBJ2-7	.	TGTGCCAGCAGCTTCAATAGCGGGAGGGTTAAGCGCGAGCAGTACTTC	CASSFNSGRVKREQYF
TRBV27	TRBD1	TRBJ1-2	.	TGTGCCAGCAGTTTATCCATTCCCCCAGGGGGGAAAAAGGGCTACACCTTC	CASSLSIPPGGKKGYTF
TRBV29-1	.	TRBJ2-1	.	TGCAGCGTTTGGAGGGAGGACAATGAGCAGTTCTTC	CSVWREDNEQFF
TRBV30	TRBD2	TRBJ2-2	few	TGTGCCTGGAGCGGGAGGGCCCTCACCGGGGAGCTGTTTTTT	CAWSGRALTGELFF
TRBV5-4	.	TRBJ1-2	.	TGTGCCAGCAGCTTGGCCCAGGGGATGTTGTACTATGGCTACACCTTC	CASSLAQGMLYYGYTF
TRBV4-3	TRBD2	TRBJ2-1	.	TGCGCCAGCAGCCAAGCCCCAGCGGGAGGGCTCGGGTACAATGAGCAGTTCTTC	CASSQAPAGGLGYNEQFF
TRBV7-2	.	TRBJ1-4	.	TGTGCCAGCAGCCCCCTTCGCAGGTCAAATGAAAAACTGTTTTTT	CASSPLRRSNEKLFF
TRBV5-1	.	TRBJ2-2	once	TGCGCCAGCAGCTTACTAGGTTCGAACACCGGGGAGCTGTTTTTT	CASSLLGSNTGELFF
TRBV28	TRBD1	TRBJ2-7	.	TGTGCCAGCAGTCTAACAGGGGCTACCTACGAGCAGTACTTC	CASSLTGATYEQYF
TRBV28	TRBD1	TRBJ1-2	.	TGTGCCAGCAGAGGGACAGGGGGCTATGGCTACACCTTC	CASRGTGGYGYTF
TRBV18	TRBD1	TRBJ1-1	.	TGTGCCAGCTCACCGACAGGGCCACCGAACACTGAAGCTTTCTTT	CASSPTGPPNTEAFF
TRBV2	TRBD1	TRBJ2-5	.	TGTGCCAGCAGTGGGGGACAGGGGGGGTTTGAGACCCAGTACTTC	CASSGGQGGFETQYF
TRBV28	TRBD2	TRBJ2-7	once	TGTGCCAGCAGTTCCATAGCGGGAGAGGCGAACGAGCAGTACTTC	CASSSIAGEANEQYF
TRBV7-9	.	TRBJ2-7	.	TGTGCCAGCAGCTGGGCCTCCTACGAGCAGTACTTC	CASSWASYEQYF
TRBV20-1	.	TRBJ2-1	.	TGCAGTGCTAGTCCCCAGGGTGCCTACAATGAGCAGTTCTTC	CSASPQGAYNEQFF
TRBV7-9	.	TRBJ2-3	.	TGTGCCAGCAGCTTAATGGGGGCGGATACGCAGTATTTT	CASSLMGADTQYF
TRBV28	.	TRBJ2-7	.	TGTGCCAGCAGTGAACTACGTACCTCCTACGAGCAGTACTTC	CASSELRTSYEQYF
TRBV11-2	TRBD2	TRBJ2-4	.	TGTGCCAGCAGCTTAGATCCTAGCGGAAACATTCAGTACTTC	CASSLDPSGNIQYF
TRBV18	.	TRBJ1-3	.	TGTGCCAGCTCACCCGAGGCGCACACCATATATTTT	CASSPEAHTIYF
TRBV19	.	TRBJ1-1	.	TGTGCCAGTAGTTCGACAGTGAACACTGAAGCTTTCTTT	CASSSTVNTEAFF
TRBV21-1	.	TRBJ2-7	.	TGTGCCAGCCTGGTCAGAACTAGCTTTTGCTACGAGCAGTACTTC	CASLVRTSFCYEQYF
TRBV10-2	.	TRBJ1-1	.	TGCGCCAGCAGTGAGGTGCGGAACACTGAAGCTTTCTTT	CASSEVRNTEAFF
TRBV30	TRBD2	TRBJ2-3	.	TGTGCCTGGAGTGTAAACCTAGCGGGAGGGTACACAGATACGCAGTATTTT	CAWSVNLAGGYTDTQYF
TRBV5-1	.	TRBJ2-2	.	TGCGCCAGCAGCCAGATCGCGAACACCGGGGAGCTGTTTTTT	CASSQIANTGELFF
TRBV28	TRBD2	TRBJ2-5	.	TGTGCCAGCACCCCGGGAGGGAGCCGAGAGACCCAGTACTTC	CASTPGGSRETQYF
TRBV7-3	TRBD1	TRBJ2-1	.	TGTGCCAGCAGCTCGGACAGGGATGAGCAGTTCTTC	CASSSDRDEQFF
TRBV10-2	TRBD2	TRBJ2-5	.	TGCGCCAGCAGTGAAAGGTTTTTAGCGGGAGGGCAAGAGACCCAGTACTTC	CASSERFLAGGQETQYF
TRBV27	.	TRBJ1-3	.	TGTGCCAGCAGGAGGGCCAGTTGGGAAAACACCATATATTTT	CASRRASWENTIYF
TRBV5-8	TRBD2	TRBJ2-4	once	TGTGCCAGCGGGGGGACTAGCACCAAAAACATTCAGTACTTC	CASGGTSTKNIQYF
TRBV7-9	.	TRBJ1-6	few	TGTGCCACCCGGGGGGACAACTCCTATAATTCACCCCTCCACTTT	CATRGDNSYNSPLHF
TRBV25-1	.	TRBJ1-2	.	TGTGCCAGCAGTTCCGCGAAAGGGGGGGCCTACACCTTC	CASSSAKGGAYTF
TRBV6-5	TRBD1	TRBJ2-7	.	TGTGCCAGCATCGGGACAGGGGGTGTTTACGAGCAGTACTTC	CASIGTGGVYEQYF
TRBV29-1	TRBD2	TRBJ2-1	.	TGCAGCGCTAAACCGGGAGGGGGAAGTGAGCAGTTCTTC	CSAKPGGGSEQFF
TRBV2	TRBD2	TRBJ2-5	.	TGTGCCAGCAGTAGAGGACTAGACGAGACCCAGTACTTC	CASSRGLDETQYF